This T cell receptor beta chain was profiled in a study of cytomegalovirus exposure and HLA in healthy donors. Turning to the study itself: From donors who were HLA-typed, an early data release held 75 million to 85 million unique TCRs.

As concerns this clone: The antigen remains undetermined.

CDR1 MDHEN and CDR2 SYDVKM come from the germline V gene. The CDR3 contains 16 residues. Trimming removed 6 bases at V and 5 bases at J, with 19 bases between. Primers for the PCR totalled 60 Vbeta and 13 Jbeta. Sequencing used immunoSEQ multiplex PCR; TCRdb keeps in-frame clones, though not all of them. The table has roughly 120,000 clones, over 65% seen once. Study results and limitations: Exclusion as indistinguishable affected some V segments, including TRBV6-2 and TRBV6-3. Researchers counted roughly 160 TCR beta chains as cytomegalovirus-associated.

The specimen sequenced was PBMCs. The rearrangement uses TRBV28 and TRBJ2-2, with D possibly TRBD2 on 6 matching bases. This clonotype originated in a man aged 45-60 years in good health and CMV-seronegative. The CDR3 DNA sequence: TGTGCCAGCAGCACCCGTTGGGGGGAAAGAACCGGGGAGCTGTTTTTT. As protein: CASSTRWGERTGELFF.